This T cell receptor beta chain appears in the sequencing data of a study of identical twins. Study-wide results and limits: Weaker excess sharing between twins was seen in beta out-of-frame sequences. Within cord blood, abundant beta clonotypes carried fewer insertions, but memory repertoires showed no such trend. Models underestimated TCR alpha sharing (out-of-frame) in monozygotic twins.

A remark on this clonotype: Its cognate antigen is unknown.

TCRdb re-derived calls from the 5' RACE reads in MiXCR, one entry per CDR3 protein. The sample includes 700,000 to 950,000 distinct CDR3 sequences, 9% to 15% of them seen just once. V shed 4 bases and J shed 2 bases, with 14 bases lying between them. This CDR3 comprises 15 residues. This same sample was also taken into another study, of yellow fever vaccine responses in identical twins. That work states: Twins reportedly had a vaccine T cell response that seemed partly convergent, partly personalized.

The chain links TRBV23-1 to TRBJ2-5, with TRBD1 as a possible D gene (6 bases). TRBV23-1 is labeled an ORF, and its function is uncertain. The receptor's source is a woman younger than 35 in good health. Sequencing was done on a sample of PBMCs. The CDR3 region is CASSLLPGQQETQYF. DNA for the CDR3: TGCGCCAGCAGTCTCCTTCCGGGACAACAAGAGACCCAGTACTTC.